Listed here are 32 T cell receptor beta chains from one sample, sequenced in a study of blood T cell repertoires in COVID-19. Using immunoSEQ multiplex PCR, the repertoire was profiled, and TCRdb retains in-frame clones only, with some absent. The data show about 320,000 clones, with about nine tenths seen just once and under 2% held by the top ten. The sequencing input was peripheral blood. The receptors derive from a woman in her 30s with COVID-19, enrolled during active disease.

This clone was found a few times. V usage is TRBV6-4 and J usage is TRBJ2-3, with 15 nucleotides matching TRBD2. The CDR3 has 16 amino acids. V was clipped by 4 bases and J by 4 bases; unmatched bases: 3. The germline V gene encodes CDR1 MRHNA and CDR2 SNTAGT. The CDR3 region is CASSVGLAGGSDTQYF. As DNA, the CDR3 is TGTGCCAGCAGTGTGGGACTAGCGGGGGGTTCAGATACGCAGTATTTT.

The chain joins TRBV7-7 to TRBJ2-2; D perhaps matches TRBD1 (6 bases). This CDR3 region has 15 residues. V was cut by 0 bases and J by 7 bases, with 12 bases left in between. Germline values: CDR1 SSHAT, CDR2 FNYEAQ (reference sequence). The CDR3 is CASSLATGKGGELFF. The CDR3 bases are TGTGCCAGCAGCTTAGCTACAGGGAAGGGCGGGGAGCTGTTTTTT.

Here the CDR3 DNA reads TGTGCCAGCAGCTTTCAAGGGGTGAATCAGCCCCAGCATTTT. Its protein product is CASSFQGVNQPQHF. The chain employs TRBV5-6 and TRBJ1-5; a possible D gene is TRBD1 (5 bases). This CDR3 is built from 14 residues. Per the germline V gene, CDR1 is SGHDT and CDR2 is YYEEEE. V lost 2 bases to trimming and J lost 4 bases, with 10 bases between them. Drawing the rest from reference TRBV5-6 and TRBJ1-5, the complete variable domain is DAGVTQSPTHLIKTRGQQVTLRCSPKSGHDTVSWYQQALGQGPQFIFQYYEEEERQRGNFPDRFSGHQFPNYSSELNVNALLLGDSALYLCASSFQGVNQPQHFGDGTRLSIL.

This chain connects TRBV18 to TRBJ1-2; D gene ambiguous. The germline CDR1 and CDR2 sequences are KGHSH and LQKENI. This CDR3 is built from 15 residues. The germline V and J ends were trimmed by 2 bases and 0 bases, with 10 bases remaining between them. In nucleotides, the CDR3 is TGTGCCAGCTCACCATCGTCTTTAGCTAACTATGGCTACACCTTC. It yields the protein CASSPSSLANYGYTF.

The rearrangement joins TRBV29-1 to TRBJ1-2; D call uncertain. This CDR3 has 13 amino acids. Trimming took off 5 bases at V and 2 bases at J, with 12 bases between the two ends. Germline CDR1 reads SQVTM; CDR2 reads ANQGSEA. The CDR3, as DNA: TGCAGCGTTACCCTAGGAGGGAACTATGGCTACACCTTC. Residues: CSVTLGGNYGYTF.

The chain is built from TRBV5-1 and TRBJ1-1; D unclear. Trimming cost V 0 bases and J 5 bases, with 8 bases left between them. CDR3 size: 13 residues. Per germline, CDR1 SGHRS and CDR2 YFSETQ. The CDR3 protein is CASSLVAGTEAFF. CDR3 nucleotides: TGCGCCAGCAGCTTGGTCGCGGGAACTGAAGCTTTCTTT.

This chain joins TRBV24-1 and TRBJ1-2; TRBD1 agrees at 8 bases. V was pared by 3 bases and J by 3 bases, with 5 bases of the junction left unmatched. The CDR3 spans 15 residues. Looked up from germline, CDR1 is KGHDR and CDR2 is SFDVKD. Written as DNA, the CDR3 is TGTGCCACCAGTGATCCCGGGACAGGAGACTATGGCTACACCTTC. This gives the protein CATSDPGTGDYGYTF.

The chain combines TRBV6-2 or TRBV6-3 with TRBJ2-3; D might be TRBD2 (7 bases). V dropped 5 bases and J dropped 2 bases, with 17 bases sitting between them. This CDR3 has 16 amino acids. CDR1 MNHEY and CDR2 SVGEGT come from the germline V gene. As DNA, the CDR3 is TGTGCCAGCAGTCAAAGCGGGACACTCAACACAGATACGCAGTATTTT. Its protein is CASSQSGTLNTDTQYF.

The genes are TRBV19 and TRBJ2-7; D may be TRBD2 (7 bases). The CDR3 is made up of 15 amino acids. CDR1 LNHDA and CDR2 SQIVND come from the germline V gene (reference sequence). The V and J ends lost 5 bases and 5 bases respectively, with 19 bases between them. The CDR3 coding sequence is TGTGCCAGTAGTGCAACGTCGGCGGGGGCCCACGAGCAGTACTTC. Translation gives CASSATSAGAHEQYF.

The rearrangement links TRBV19 to TRBJ1-3; D ambiguous. Trimming pared 10 bases from V and 0 bases from J, leaving 16 bases between. CDR3 length equals 15 residues. Germline-derived CDR1 and CDR2 are LNHDA and SQIVND (reference sequence). The CDR3 is CATSSDRSSGNTIYF. In nucleotides, the CDR3 is TGTGCCACGTCGAGCGACCGGTCCTCTGGAAACACCATATATTTT. Supplemented by reference TRBV19 and TRBJ1-3, the full variable domain reads DGGITQSPKYLFRKEGQNVTLSCEQNLNHDAMYWYRQDPGQGLRLIYYSQIVNDFQKGDIAEGYSVSREKKESFPLTVTSAQKNPTAFYLCATSSDRSSGNTIYFGEGSWLTVV.

In regard to this clone: Other DNA sequences in the sample encode the same CDR3. V gene TRBV12-3 or TRBV12-4 combines with J gene TRBJ2-7; possible D gene TRBD1, 5 bases. The V end lost 3 bases, the J end lost 2 bases, and 8 bases lay between the germline ends. This CDR3 is 13 amino acids long. In DNA form, the CDR3 reads TGTGCCAGCAGTTTCGACAGAGCCTACGAGCAGTACTTC. Amino acid sequence: CASSFDRAYEQYF.

This chain links TRBV28 with TRBJ1-1, with D possibly TRBD1 on 5 matching bases. The CDR3 length is 14 residues. Between the trimmed V and J ends, which lost 6 bases and 5 bases, there was a span of 16 bases. The germline gives CDR1 MDHEN, CDR2 SYDVKM. The CDR3 loop is CASRMDTLGTEAFF. The DNA of the CDR3 is TGTGCCAGCAGGATGGACACGTTGGGGACTGAAGCTTTCTTT.

The chain joins TRBV19 to TRBJ2-5, with 7 bases aligning to TRBD1. This CDR3 has 16 amino acids. V lost 5 bases and J lost 5; bases outside the gene matches: 14. Germline CDR1 and CDR2: LNHDA and SQIVND (reference sequence). The CDR3 sequence is CASSPRQGSYRETQYF. CDR3 DNA sequence: TGTGCCAGTAGTCCTCGACAGGGCTCCTATCGGGAGACCCAGTACTTC.

The V and J genes are TRBV7-3 and TRBJ1-1; 7 nucleotides align to TRBD1. CDR1 and CDR2 from the germline V gene are SGHTA and FQGTGA. Trimming took 3 bases from V and 6 from J; bases not matched to a gene: 4. The CDR3 is made up of 13 amino acids. In nucleotides, the CDR3 is TGTGCCAGCAGCTTTAACAGGGGTTCTGAAGCTTTCTTT. This translates into CASSFNRGSEAFF.

This rearrangement joins TRBV28 to TRBJ1-5, with 9 nucleotides matching TRBD1. The CDR3 is made up of 17 amino acids. Germline V CDR1 and CDR2: MDHEN, SYDVKM. The trim removed 7 bases at V and 3 bases at J, leaving 13 bases unmatched. The CDR3 DNA follows: TGTGCCAGCAATTCACCGGGACAGGGACTGGTCAATCAGCCCCAGCATTTT. Its protein is CASNSPGQGLVNQPQHF.

The rearrangement links TRBV3-1 (or the pseudogene TRBV3-2) to TRBJ1-2; 9 nucleotides match TRBD1. J lost 4 bases, V lost 3 bases, and 3 bases had no gene match. From germline, CDR1 is LGHDT and CDR2 YNNKEL (reference sequence). The length of the CDR3 is 14 residues. This CDR3 is CASSHGQGRYGYTF. The CDR3 DNA reads TGTGCCAGCAGCCATGGACAGGGGCGCTATGGCTACACCTTC.

The chain uses TRBV6-4 and TRBJ2-1; a weak D match, TRBD2 (6 bases). V gave up 4 bases and J gave up 10 bases, with 14 bases separating them. The CDR3 is made up of 13 amino acids. CDR1 and CDR2 (germline): MRHNA, SNTAGT. In DNA, the CDR3 is TGTGCCAGCAGTGCTTGGGTGGGGAGGGAGCAGTTCTTC. Translating gives CASSAWVGREQFF.

The V and J genes are TRBV2 and TRBJ2-7; D is possibly TRBD1 (5 bases). Germline values: CDR1 SNHLY, CDR2 FYNNEI. The ends were cut back, 5 bases at V and 1 base at J, with 9 bases in the middle. There are 13 residues in the CDR3. CDR3 sequence (DNA): TGTGCCAGCAGTAAAGACAGTTCCTACGAGCAGTACTTC. As protein: CASSKDSSYEQYF. Combining the CDR3 with reference TRBV2 and TRBJ2-7 gives the whole variable domain EPEVTQTPSHQVTQMGQEVILRCVPISNHLYFYWYRQILGQKVEFLVSFYNNEISEKSEIFDDQFSVERPDGSNFTLKIRSTKLEDSAMYFCASSKDSSYEQYFGPGTRLTVT.

The chain recombines TRBV11-3 with TRBJ1-2; D might be TRBD1 (5 bases). This CDR3 region has 14 residues. Germline values: CDR1 SGHNT, CDR2 YENEEA. The V end was cut by 5 bases, the J end by 0 bases, with 10 bases between. The DNA of the CDR3 is TGTGCCAGCAGCACTTCGACAGCTAACTATGGCTACACCTTC. Amino acid sequence: CASSTSTANYGYTF.

The rearrangement links TRBV25-1 to TRBJ2-1; 12 bases align to TRBD2. Germline CDR1 is MGHDK and CDR2 is SYGVNS. CDR3 length equals 15 residues. Trimming at V came to 6 bases and at J to 3 bases, leaving 3 bases not matched to a gene. CDR3 coding DNA: TGTGCCAGCAGGTCACTAGCGGGGGGCTACAATGAGCAGTTCTTC. It translates to CASRSLAGGYNEQFF.

The chain carries TRBV4-2 and TRBJ2-1, with TRBD2 matching over 11 bases. The CDR3 runs to 19 residues. Per germline, CDR1 LGHNA and CDR2 YNFKEQ. Germline trimming cut 2 bases from V and 0 bases from J; bases unmatched to any gene: 9. The CDR3 sequence is CASSQLAGGNSLSYNEQFF. The CDR3 DNA reads as TGTGCCAGCAGCCAACTAGCGGGGGGAAACTCTCTCTCCTACAATGAGCAGTTCTTC.

The chain couples TRBV5-6 to TRBJ2-7; D unclear. The germline CDR1 and CDR2 sequences are SGHDT and YYEEEE. The CDR3 sequence is 13 residues long. The germline V and J ends were trimmed by 1 base and 2 bases, with 7 bases remaining between them. Written as DNA, the CDR3 is TGTGCCAGCAGCTTGCTGGGCACCTACGAGCAGTACGTC. As protein: CASSLLGTYEQYV.

The chain uses TRBV19 and TRBJ1-5; 7 bases fit TRBD1. V lost 1 base to trimming and J lost 4 bases; unmatched junction nucleotides: 7. CDR1 and CDR2 from the germline V gene are LNHDA and SQIVND (reference sequence). The CDR3 spans 16 residues. The DNA for the CDR3 is TGTGCCAGTAGTATAGCCTGGGACAGAATTAATCAGCCCCAGCATTTT. Translating gives CASSIAWDRINQPQHF.

V usage is TRBV3-1 (or the pseudogene TRBV3-2) and J usage is TRBJ2-7; D unresolved. Germline-derived CDR1 and CDR2 are LGHDT and YNNKEL (reference sequence). Trimming cost V 0 bases and J 2 bases, with 11 bases left between them. There are 15 residues in the CDR3. CDR3 DNA sequence: TGTGCCAGCAGCCAAGACGAGTTTCGAACCTACGAGCAGTACTTC. Its protein product is CASSQDEFRTYEQYF.

The V call is TRBV19, the J call TRBJ2-7; 9 positions agree with TRBD2. CDR3 length: 13 residues. Germline trimming cut 3 bases from V and 6 bases from J; bases unmatched to any gene: 3. Per the germline V gene, CDR1 is LNHDA and CDR2 is SQIVND (reference sequence). This CDR3 is CASSMISGSEQYV. CDR3 DNA sequence: TGTGCCAGTAGTATGATTAGCGGGAGCGAGCAGTACGTC.

The genes are TRBV12-3 or TRBV12-4 and TRBJ1-1; perhaps TRBD1 as D (5 bases). Trimming cost V 9 bases and J 3 bases, with 11 bases left between them. This CDR3 is 12 amino acids long. The CDR3 here is CASNGGDTEAFF. Here the CDR3 DNA reads TGTGCCAGTAACGGGGGTGACACTGAAGCTTTCTTT.

The gene calls are TRBV7-2 and TRBJ1-1; D is undetermined. Between the trimmed V and J ends, which lost 5 bases and 3 bases, there was a span of 10 bases. CDR1 SGHTA and CDR2 FQGNSA come from the germline V gene. This CDR3 contains 13 residues. The CDR3: CASSRDTYTEAFF. As DNA, the CDR3 is TGTGCCAGCAGCCGAGACACCTACACTGAAGCTTTCTTT.

This sequence joins TRBV18 and TRBJ2-7, with 8 bases that match TRBD1. This CDR3 is 15 amino acids long. Per the germline V gene, CDR1 is KGHSH and CDR2 is LQKENI. V was pared by 4 bases and J by 6 bases, with 11 bases of the junction left unmatched. The CDR3 nucleotides are TGTGCCAGCTCACTAGGCGGAGACAGGGGAGGCGAGCAGTACTTC. As protein: CASSLGGDRGGEQYF.

The chain combines TRBV19 with TRBJ1-1, with a weak D call TRBD1 (5 bases). This CDR3 has 19 amino acids. Trimming left V 5 bases short and J 4 bases short, with 29 bases between. The germline gives CDR1 LNHDA, CDR2 SQIVND (reference sequence). For the CDR3, the DNA is TGTGCCAGTAGTTTAGGGTGGGGCCGCAATTCTCCGAACACCACTGAAGCTTTCTTT. This sequence encodes CASSLGWGRNSPNTTEAFF.

This clone has a single count. The chain is built from TRBV4-2 and TRBJ1-3; 8 nucleotides match TRBD1. The CDR3 is made up of 18 amino acids. Germline trimming cut 0 bases from V and 4 bases from J; bases unmatched to any gene: 11. Germline V gene data show CDR1 as LGHNA and CDR2 as YNFKEQ. Written as DNA, the CDR3 is TGTGCCAGCAGCCAAGATCGTGGGCAGGGGGCGAGGGGAAACACCATATATTTT. Protein: CASSQDRGQGARGNTIYF.

V gene TRBV7-2 combines with J gene TRBJ2-1; 7 nucleotides line up with TRBD2. The CDR3 contains 15 residues. Trimming took 8 bases from V and 1 from J; bases not matched to a gene: 8. CDR1 is SGHTA and CDR2 is FQGNSA in the germline V gene. The chain's CDR3 is CASGRGLGSYNEQFF. Written as DNA, the CDR3 is TGTGCCAGCGGGAGGGGTCTCGGGTCCTACAATGAGCAGTTCTTC.

This chain connects TRBV28 to TRBJ2-1, with TRBD2 matching over 10 bases. This CDR3 comprises 15 residues. Germline loops: CDR1 MDHEN, CDR2 SYDVKM. V lost 5 bases, J lost 3 bases, and 4 bases stayed unmatched. The CDR3 DNA reads TGTGCCAGCAGTCTTAGCGGGGGGAACTACAATGAGCAGTTCTTC. Protein sequence: CASSLSGGNYNEQFF.